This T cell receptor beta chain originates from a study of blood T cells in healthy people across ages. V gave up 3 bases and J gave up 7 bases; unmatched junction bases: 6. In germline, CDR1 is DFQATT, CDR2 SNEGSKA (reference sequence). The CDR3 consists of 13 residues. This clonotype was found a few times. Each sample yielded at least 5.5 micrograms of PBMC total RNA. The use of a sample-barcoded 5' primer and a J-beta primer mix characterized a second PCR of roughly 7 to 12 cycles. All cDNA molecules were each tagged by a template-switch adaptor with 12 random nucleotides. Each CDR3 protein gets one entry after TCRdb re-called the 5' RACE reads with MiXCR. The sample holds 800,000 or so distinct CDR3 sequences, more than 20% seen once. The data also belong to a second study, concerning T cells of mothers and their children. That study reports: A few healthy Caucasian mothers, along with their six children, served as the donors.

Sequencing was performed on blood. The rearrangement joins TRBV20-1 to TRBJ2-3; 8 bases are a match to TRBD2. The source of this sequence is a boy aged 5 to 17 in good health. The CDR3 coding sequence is TGCAGTGCTAGGACGGGGGGGGCGTATACGCAGTATTTT. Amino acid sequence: CSARTGGAYTQYF.